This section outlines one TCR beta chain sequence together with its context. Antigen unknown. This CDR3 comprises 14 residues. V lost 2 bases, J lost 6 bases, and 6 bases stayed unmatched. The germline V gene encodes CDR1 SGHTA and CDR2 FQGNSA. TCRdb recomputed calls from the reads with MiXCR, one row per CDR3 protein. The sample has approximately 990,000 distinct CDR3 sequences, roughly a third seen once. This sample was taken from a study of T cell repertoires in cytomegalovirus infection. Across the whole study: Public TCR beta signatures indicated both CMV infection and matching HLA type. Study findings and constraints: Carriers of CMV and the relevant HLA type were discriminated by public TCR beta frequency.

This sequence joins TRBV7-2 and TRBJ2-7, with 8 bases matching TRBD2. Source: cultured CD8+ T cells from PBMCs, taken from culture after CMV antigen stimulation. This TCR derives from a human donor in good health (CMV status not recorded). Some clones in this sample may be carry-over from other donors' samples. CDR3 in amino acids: CASSLSGGFIEQYV. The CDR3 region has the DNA TGTGCCAGCAGCTTATCGGGGGGGTTCATCGAGCAGTACGTC.